This entry lists 7 T cell receptor beta chains sequenced from one sample in a study of shared clonotypes between healthy human individuals. Libraries were prepared by immunoSEQ multiplex PCR; TCRdb keeps only in-frame clonotypes and omits some of them. The table includes about 2.1 million clones, 93% detected once. Naive CD8 cells comprised CD45RO-negative, CCR7-positively selected cells, excluding terminally differentiated effector memory CD45RA+ cells. What was sequenced was naive CD8+ T cells from PBMCs. These receptors were taken from a man between 18 and 35 years old in good health. Some clones in this sample may be carry-over from other donors' samples.

V and J are TRBV9 and TRBJ2-7; TRBD2 matches at 12 bases. CDR1 and CDR2 (germline): SGDLS, YYNGEE. This CDR3 is built from 16 residues. V trimming: 3 bases; J trimming: 6 bases; junction bases outside the gene matches: 10. In nucleotides, the CDR3 is TGTGCCAGCAGCGACCCTAGCGGGAGGGGTATTGGCGAGCAGTACTTC. Translating gives CASSDPSGRGIGEQYF.

The rearrangement joins TRBV19 to TRBJ1-1, with TRBD1 matching over 7 bases. CDR1 and CDR2 (germline): LNHDA, SQIVND (reference sequence). Germline trimming cut 5 bases from V and 3 bases from J; bases unmatched to any gene: 15. CDR3 length: 17 residues. The CDR3 loop reads CASSPRHRGFVDTEAFF. The CDR3 DNA reads as TGTGCCAGTAGTCCCCGCCACAGGGGATTTGTAGACACTGAAGCTTTCTTT.

V gene TRBV7-2 combines with J gene TRBJ1-5; D might be TRBD1 (5 bases). Trimming left V 5 bases short and J 2 bases short, with 10 bases between. This CDR3 is 14 amino acids long. CDR1 is SGHTA and CDR2 is FQGNSA in the germline V gene. The CDR3 reads CASSRVGRNQPQHF. CDR3 coding DNA: TGTGCCAGCAGCCGGGTGGGACGCAATCAGCCCCAGCATTTT.

This chain connects TRBV19 to TRBJ1-1; possible D gene TRBD1, 5 bases. V was clipped by 6 bases and J by 11 bases, with 16 bases between them. The CDR3 runs to 12 residues. Germline V lookup: CDR1 LNHDA, CDR2 SQIVND (reference sequence). Written as DNA, the CDR3 is TGTGCCAGTAGAGCGGGGCAGGTCGGGGCTTTCTTT. Protein product: CASRAGQVGAFF.

The V gene is TRBV30, the J gene TRBJ2-7; 9 nucleotides match TRBD2. V trimming: 8 bases; J trimming: 3 bases; junction bases outside the gene matches: 5. The CDR3 consists of 12 residues. Germline V gene sequence: CDR1 GTSNPN, CDR2 SVGIG (reference sequence). For the CDR3, the DNA is TGTGCCACAGCGGGGGGAGGCTACGAGCAGTACTTC. Its translation is CATAGGGYEQYF. Looking up the rest from reference TRBV30 and TRBJ2-7 gives the full variable domain: SQTIHQWPATLVQPVGSPLSLECTVEGTSNPNLYWYRQAAGRGLQLLFYSVGIGQISSEVPQNLSASRPQDRQFILSSKKLLLSDSGFYLCATAGGGYEQYFGPGTRLTVT.

The V gene is TRBV4-1, the J gene TRBJ2-7, with 7 nucleotides matching TRBD2. Germline CDR1 and CDR2: MGHRA and YSYEKL. J was trimmed by 2 bases and V by 3 bases; bases with no gene match: 10. CDR3 length equals 16 residues. The CDR3 spells CASSHRRGEGAYEQYF. CDR3 sequence (DNA): TGCGCCAGCAGCCATCGACGGGGGGAAGGGGCCTACGAGCAGTACTTC.

The rearrangement links TRBV4-1 to TRBJ1-1; D remains unclear. This CDR3 contains 13 residues. The V end lost 8 bases, the J end lost 7 bases, and 17 bases lay between the germline ends. Germline assignment: CDR1 MGHRA and CDR2 YSYEKL. DNA of the CDR3: TGCGCCAGCGAAAGCCAAGTGGACGGTGAAGCTTTCTTT. This translates into CASESQVDGEAFF.